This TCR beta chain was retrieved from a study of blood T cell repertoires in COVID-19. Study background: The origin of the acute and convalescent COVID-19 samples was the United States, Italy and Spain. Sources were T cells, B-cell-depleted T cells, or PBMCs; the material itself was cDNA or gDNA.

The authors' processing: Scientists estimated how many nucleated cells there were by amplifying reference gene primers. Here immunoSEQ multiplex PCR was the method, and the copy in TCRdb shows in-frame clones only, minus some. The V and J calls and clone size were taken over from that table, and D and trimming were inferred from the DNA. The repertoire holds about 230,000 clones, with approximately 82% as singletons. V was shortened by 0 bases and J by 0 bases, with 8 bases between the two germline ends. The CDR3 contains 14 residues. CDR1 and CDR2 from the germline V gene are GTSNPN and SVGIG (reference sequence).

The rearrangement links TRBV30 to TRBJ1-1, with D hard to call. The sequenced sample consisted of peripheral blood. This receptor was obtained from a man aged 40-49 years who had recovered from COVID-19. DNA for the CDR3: TGTGCCTGGAGTGTAGCGAGCCTGAACACTGAAGCTTTCTTT. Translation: CAWSVASLNTEAFF.